Listed below are T cell receptor beta chains from one sample, sequenced in a study of CD8+CD57+ T cells in acquired aplastic anemia. TCRdb re-called the reads through MiXCR, storing one row per CDR3 protein. Of about 180,000 distinct CDR3 sequences detected, about half appear once; the ten largest clones hold around 3%. The sequenced sample was sorted CD4+, CD8+, or CD8+CD57+ T cells (not recorded which) from PBMCs. These receptors all come from a human donor in good health. The CDR3 runs from the conserved cysteine through the conserved F or W.

>TRBV11-2|TRBJ2-1
CASSLGFMVREQFF
>TRBV10-1|TRBJ1-4
CASSEPMVGYEKLFF
>TRBV12-3/TRBV12-4|TRBJ1-1
CASTRIYGGEAFF
>TRBV20-1|TRBJ2-7
CSARETSGRPSYEQYF
>TRBV6-1|TRBJ1-3
CASSVTANTIYF
>TRBV15|TRBJ1-2
CATSRDRTFYGYTF
>TRBV7-9|TRBJ2-5
CASSQLETQYF
>TRBV29-1|TRBJ2-5
CSTVGLAGGETQYF
>TRBV20-1|TRBJ2-3
CSARDQIGTDTQYF
>TRBV15|TRBJ2-2
CATSRGRGSGNTGGVFF
>TRBV20-1|TRBJ2-7
CSVGASYEQYF
>TRBV20-1|TRBJ2-7
CSASGQGGEEQYF
>TRBV20-1|TRBJ2-7
CSAQDRVSYEQYF
>TRBV7-9|TRBJ1-1
CAGSFTESNTEAFF
>TRBV5-5|TRBJ1-2
CASSLAVGPQYGYTF
>TRBV6-1|TRBJ1-5
CASSTRWGLSGNQPQHF
>TRBV2|TRBJ1-2
CASSVYSGYYTF